The T cell receptor (beta chain) under discussion was sequenced for a study of beta chain features in type 1 diabetes. cDNA synthesis used the whole RNA isolate, giving expressed TCRB sequences. Method: immunoSEQ multiplex PCR; TCRdb's copy keeps in-frame clones and lacks some. The data show around 15,000 clones, roughly 69% seen once. Each donor gave one heparinised blood draw averaging about 110 mL. Isolation of CD4+ naive, central memory, regulatory and stem cell-like memory cells was achieved by sorting via CD45RO/CCR7/CD25/CD127/CD95/CD27. Study-level results: TCRB rearrangement may or may not be influenced by HLA type; here this remained unresolved. TCRB CDR3s from Type 1 diabetes patients were moderately but significantly shorter in all four CD4+ subsets. Patients with type 1 diabetes carried fewer insertions and had more deletions at their VDJ junctions.

This clone was observed a single time. Its antigen is undetermined. V trimming: 2 bases; J trimming: 1 base; junction bases outside the gene matches: 2. The CDR3 is made up of 17 amino acids. Germline-derived CDR1 and CDR2 are SGHNT and YYREEE (reference sequence). Sequenced sample: Tregs from blood. This chain connects TRBV5-4 to TRBJ1-6; 11 bases agree with TRBD1. This sequence was found in a man aged 25-45 years with type 1 diabetes. CDR3 bases: TGTGCCAGCAGCTTCGGACAGGGGGCTTCCTATAATTCACCCCTCCACTTT. Translated: CASSFGQGASYNSPLHF.